This T cell receptor (beta chain) was identified in a study of shared clonotypes between healthy human individuals (dated by TCRdb to about 2020). The study in broad terms: A couple of women and three men aged 18 to 49 years were included in the cohort. Different laboratories and diverse techniques were used to prepare libraries and sequence TCR repertoires, to increase sequencing depth and limit assay-specific biases. To estimate repertoire size and how much clonotype sharing occurs between individuals, the study deeply sequenced the blood TCR repertoires of several healthy adults. Per donor, three plates each were used for CD4 naive and CD4 memory, two for CD8 naive, and one for CD8 memory. Each donor's leukapheresis produced roughly between roughly 0.85 and 10 billion PBMCs.

Concerning this clone: This clone's antigen is unknown. Base qualities are not provided; no much larger clone lies one nucleotide away.

The donors were healthy, HIV-negative adults with no recently reported acute infections or vaccinations. Every donor was a Caucasian adult living in Nashville, Tennessee, USA. The CD8 memory samples were a combination of magnetically selected CD45RO+ cells and CCR7-negative CD45RA+ effector memory (TemRA) cells. Blood was collected by leukapheresis, and PBMCs were isolated by Ficoll-Histopaque density gradient centrifugation and then cryopreserved in liquid nitrogen vapor phase. Purity and quantity of every magnetically sorted T cell population were checked by analytical flow cytometry. Genomic DNA was isolated from each sorted fraction and quantified by UV absorbance on a Nanodrop 2000c. Overall study results and their limits: Sharing across a handful of donors was observed for around 4.8% of naive CD4, 3.5% of naive CD8, roughly 2.4% of memory CD4, and about 0.38% of memory CD8 clonotypes. Because the study included a small number of donors, the genetic and exposure-history diversity represented was limited. Higher generation probabilities were observed for clonotypes shared by all four sorted-subset donors than for non-shared clonotypes. Sampling was limited to blood, and TCR repertoires in tissue likely differ from TCR repertoires in blood. Naive subsets generally had larger estimated clonotype richness than memory subsets. Pairwise subsampling led to the expectation that sequencing depth would affect the degree of clonotype sharing among donors. Even with the large sequencing depth, rarefaction of the sorted-subset datasets indicated that sequencing was incomplete.

V gives up 7 bases and J gives up 6 bases, and the segment between their germline ends measures 31 bases. CDR1 MDHEN and CDR2 SYDVKM are derived from the germline V gene. The CDR3 has 18 amino acids, counting the end cysteine and phenylalanine. Only the CDR3 DNA is retained, 54 bases long and in frame from the first base. TCR CDR3 regions were amplified from genomic DNA by multiplex PCR using the deep immunoSEQ assay. For each cell subset, the extracted genomic DNA was distributed evenly across all wells of several immunoSEQ 96-well plates, and each plate served as one replicate. For sorted subsets, about 210 ng of genomic DNA, equivalent to some 33,000 T cell genomes, went into each replicate PCR. The purified libraries were quantified using a Qubit 3.0 fluorometer, sized with a Bioanalyzer 2100, and then quantified again using the KAPA Library Quantification kit. Each immunoSEQ 96-well plate was sequenced on its own single-read 150-cycle Illumina NextSeq 550 flow cell. In the source study's methods: Because only junctional sequences without quality scores were contained in the immunoSEQ output, filtering matching that applied to full-length reads could not be performed. To assign V/J genes and CDR3, sequences were annotated using PyIR, a Python wrapper for IgBLAST v1.9, with IMGT germline references. Reads with weak V/J assignments (E-value above 1e-6), missing CDR3, stop codons, out-of-frame junctions, or ambiguous translated residues were removed. V3J clonotypes were defined as sequences sharing an identical inferred V gene, J gene, and CDR3 amino acid sequence. Percentage overlap between repertoires was computed as shared unique clonotypes divided by the size of the smaller repertoire. Richness of each repertoire was evaluated using RTK rarefaction, the Chao1 estimator, and Recon v2.1 estimates of unobserved clonotypes. For all TCRbeta clonotypes obtained by the gDNA method from a few donors, generation probabilities were computed with OLGA. Entries here come from immuneACCESS through TCRdb and include only in-frame sequences with V and J called. Some clones fail to appear in such tables; in the studies checked, an unresolved V gene covers under half of the shortfall, and the cause of the remainder is unknown. V and J calls plus clone size are reproduced from that table; the DNA served to infer D and trimming. The sample contains fewer than 850,000 clones, about 90% of them found a single time. The ten largest clones add up to roughly 36% of the sample.

The sequenced material came from memory CD8+ T cells from PBMCs. Read against the paper, the sample's cell subset or site label means: CD45RO+ cells pooled with CCR7-negative TemRA cells. This sequence uses TRBV28 and TRBJ2-7; the D gene is perhaps TRBD2, on 7 matching bases. The clonotype originates from a young man in good health. Some clones in this sample may be carry-over from other donors' samples. DNA sequence: TGTGCCAGCACCTTCCGGGGGGCCTTCGCGGTACGAGGTGTCGAGCAGTACTTC. The translation is CASTFRGAFAVRGVEQYF.